One and the same sample provided the 11 T cell receptor beta chains below, sequenced in a study of T cell responses to AZD1222 COVID-19 vaccine. The data were produced by immunoSEQ multiplex PCR, yet TCRdb's version contains in-frame clones alone and is incomplete. The table includes 160,000 or so clones, 90% detected once. The material was peripheral blood, obtained 28 days after the second AZD1222 dose. These receptors all stem from an adult who received the AZD1222 COVID-19 vaccine.

The gene calls are TRBV7-8 and TRBJ1-5; the D is unclear. The CDR3 runs to 14 residues. The V gene's germline CDR1 is SGHVS and CDR2 FQNEAQ. V was cut by 2 bases and J by 4 bases, with 9 bases left in between. The CDR3 coding sequence is TGTGCCAGCAGCTTACGGGCGGGAAATCAGCCCCAGCATTTT. It yields the protein CASSLRAGNQPQHF.

The sample holds a few counts of this clone. This chain joins TRBV3-1 (or the pseudogene TRBV3-2) and TRBJ2-1; TRBD1 matches 7 bases. The ends lost 3 bases at V and 2 bases at J; junction bases unmatched: 4. The germline CDR1 and CDR2 sequences are LGHDT and YNNKEL (reference sequence). This CDR3 is built from 15 residues. CDR3 bases: TGTGCCAGCAGCCACCGGACAGGCGCCTACAATGAGCAGTTCTTC. Its translation is CASSHRTGAYNEQFF.

The V gene is TRBV2, the J gene TRBJ2-3, with D maybe TRBD2 (7 bases). V shed 7 bases and J shed 2 bases, with 10 bases lying between them. Germline assignment: CDR1 SNHLY and CDR2 FYNNEI. The CDR3 is 13 residues long. The CDR3 DNA is TGTGCCAGCAAGCGGGACATCACAGATACGCAGTATTTT. Translated: CASKRDITDTQYF.

The chain couples TRBV29-1 to TRBJ1-2; TRBD1 might be the D (6 bases). CDR1 is SQVTM and CDR2 is ANQGSEA in the germline V gene. This CDR3 comprises 15 residues. V was shortened by 3 bases and J by 2 bases, with 16 bases between the two germline ends. Here the CDR3 reads CSVDESRGTNYGYTF. The CDR3 DNA reads TGCAGCGTTGATGAGAGCAGGGGAACGAACTATGGCTACACCTTC.

This clone appeared a single time. This chain connects TRBV23-1 to TRBJ1-2, with TRBD1 identical over 10 bases. TRBV23-1 is marked as an open reading frame, function uncertain. The CDR3 sequence is 15 residues long. V lost 10 bases and J lost 6; bases outside the gene matches: 14. The chain's CDR3 is CATPCDRGRRDGYTF. The CDR3 DNA reads as TGCGCCACGCCGTGCGACAGGGGGCGCCGGGATGGCTACACCTTC.

The chain joins TRBV15 to TRBJ2-7; 7 bases fit TRBD1. Germline-derived CDR1 and CDR2 are LNHNV and YYDKDF (reference sequence). This CDR3 has 15 residues. The trim removed 4 bases at V and 0 bases at J, leaving 6 bases unmatched. This chain's CDR3 is CATSKTGSISYEQYF. Here the CDR3 DNA reads TGTGCCACCAGCAAGACAGGGTCCATCTCCTACGAGCAGTACTTC.

This clone has just a few counts. V usage is TRBV7-9 and J usage is TRBJ2-3; D gene uncertain. V dropped 1 base and J dropped 3 bases, with 11 bases sitting between them. CDR3 length: 15 amino acids. CDR1 and CDR2 from the germline V gene are SEHNR and FQNEAQ (reference sequence). The CDR3 reads CASSLGSVKTDTQYF. For the CDR3, the DNA is TGTGCCAGCAGCTTAGGGTCGGTAAAGACAGATACGCAGTATTTT.

The chain uses TRBV18 and TRBJ1-5; the D is unclear. Deletions cut 2 bases from V and 0 bases from J, with 5 bases between. Per the germline V gene, CDR1 is KGHSH and CDR2 is LQKENI. The CDR3 extends over 14 amino acids. The CDR3 region is CASSPGVSNQPQHF. CDR3 DNA sequence: TGTGCCAGCTCACCAGGGGTTAGCAATCAGCCCCAGCATTTT.

The chain uses TRBV20-1 and TRBJ1-3; no clear D gene. Trimming removed 3 bases from V and 0 bases from J, with 9 bases in between. Germline V gives CDR1 DFQATT, CDR2 SNEGSKA (reference sequence). This CDR3 has 14 residues. DNA for the CDR3: TGCAGTGCTAGTCCGAGAACCTCTGGAAACACCATATATTTT. Translated, it gives CSASPRTSGNTIYF.

This clone showed up just once. The genes are TRBV18 and TRBJ2-5; 7 nucleotides agree with TRBD1. Per the germline V gene, CDR1 is KGHSH and CDR2 is LQKENI. V shed 3 bases and J 3 bases; nucleotides not matched to a gene: 4. The CDR3 sequence is 14 residues long. CDR3 in amino acids: CASSPVQGKETQYF. CDR3 coding DNA: TGTGCCAGCTCACCCGTACAGGGGAAAGAGACCCAGTACTTC.

The chain recombines TRBV30 with TRBJ1-2; D gene unclear. Germline values: CDR1 GTSNPN, CDR2 SVGIG (reference sequence). The V gene lost 1 base and the J gene lost 4 bases, with 7 bases spanning the gap. The CDR3 contains 12 residues. CDR3: CAWSDVLYGYTF. The CDR3 bases are TGTGCCTGGAGTGACGTCCTCTATGGCTACACCTTC.